A selection of T cell receptor beta chains follows, all from one sample in a study of OX40 agonist ivuxolimab in advanced cancers. The repertoire was sequenced with immunoSEQ multiplex PCR; TCRdb's copy has only in-frame clones and lacks some. The table has roughly 35,000 clones, approximately 80% seen once. This specimen was CD4+ or CD8+ T cells sorted from blood, taken in a trial of the OX40 agonist ivuxolimab. The receptors originated from an adult with an advanced solid tumor such as melanoma, head and neck, liver or kidney cancer. Both conserved end residues are part of each CDR3. A D gene is named only where the DNA matches it firmly. The size entry is marked missing in some rows and otherwise reads once, few, many or a size class.

d_call | j_call | clone_size | v_call | cdr3_aa | cdr3_nt
TRBD1 | TRBJ1-1 | - | TRBV15 | CATSRGGQAAEAFF | TGTGCCACCAGCAGAGGGGGACAGGCCGCTGAAGCTTTCTTT
- | TRBJ1-4 | - | TRBV18 | CASSLQGIPTNEKLFF | TGTGCCAGCTCACTACAGGGTATCCCAACTAATGAAAAACTGTTTTTT
TRBD1 | TRBJ2-7 | few | TRBV27 | CASSTRQGRTSPYEQYF | TGTGCCAGCAGTACCCGACAGGGACGAACCTCACCCTACGAGCAGTACTTC
- | TRBJ2-7 | - | TRBV6-1 | CASSPVGATYEQYF | TGTGCCAGCAGCCCCGTCGGGGCTACCTACGAGCAGTACTTC
- | TRBJ2-7 | - | TRBV5-4 | CASSLELGEQYF | TGTGCCAGCAGCTTGGAGTTGGGAGAGCAGTACTTC
TRBD2 | TRBJ2-1 | - | TRBV29-1 | CSGLGVAGQFF | TGCAGCGGCCTGGGGGTAGCGGGGCAGTTCTTC
- | TRBJ2-3 | - | TRBV6-6 | CASSYVDNTDTQYF | TGTGCCAGCAGTTACGTCGACAACACAGATACGCAGTATTTT
- | TRBJ2-1 | - | TRBV11-2 | CASSLDMWVYNEQFF | TGTGCCAGCAGCTTAGATATGTGGGTATACAATGAGCAGTTCTTC
TRBD2 | TRBJ2-5 | - | TRBV10-2 | CASSPLAGGETQYF | TGCGCCAGCAGTCCTCTAGCGGGGGGTGAGACCCAGTACTTC
TRBD2 | TRBJ2-3 | - | TRBV30 | CAWALGGSTDTQYF | TGTGCCTGGGCTTTGGGGGGGAGCACAGATACGCAGTATTTT
- | TRBJ2-5 | - | TRBV20-1 | CSASGRETQYF | TGCAGTGCTTCGGGGAGGGAGACCCAGTACTTC
- | TRBJ1-1 | - | TRBV11-2 | CASSPRQNTEAFF | TGTGCCAGCAGCCCCCGACAGAACACTGAAGCTTTCTTT
TRBD1 | TRBJ1-2 | - | TRBV30 | CAWRAAGQAVGGYTF | TGTGCCTGGAGAGCGGCGGGACAGGCGGTAGGCGGCTACACCTTC
- | TRBJ1-4 | few | TRBV5-1 | CASSRIQGEQGEKLFF | TGCGCCAGCAGCCGTATCCAGGGTGAACAAGGTGAAAAACTGTTTTTT
TRBD1 | TRBJ2-7 | - | TRBV6-5 | CASRRTGGNEQYF | TGTGCCAGCAGACGGACAGGGGGAAACGAGCAGTACTTC
TRBD1 | TRBJ1-1 | - | TRBV14 | CASTRDRGNTEAFF | TGTGCCAGCACCCGGGACAGGGGTAACACTGAAGCTTTCTTT
TRBD2 | TRBJ2-5 | - | TRBV5-5 | CASSLELAGGPLYF | TGTGCCAGCAGCTTGGAACTAGCGGGGGGGCCCCTGTACTTC
- | TRBJ1-1 | few | TRBV5-1 | CASSLVPANTEAFF | TGCGCCAGCAGCTTGGTACCAGCGAACACTGAAGCTTTCTTT
- | TRBJ1-5 | - | TRBV7-7 | CASSLKPGQPQHF | TGTGCCAGCAGCTTAAAACCCGGGCAGCCCCAGCATTTT
- | TRBJ1-3 | - | TRBV9 | CASSVVDSSSGNTIYF | TGTGCCAGCAGCGTAGTTGATTCCTCCTCTGGAAACACCATATATTTT
- | TRBJ2-5 | - | TRBV27 | CASSFIMEETQYF | TGTGCCAGCAGTTTTATCATGGAAGAGACCCAGTACTTC
- | TRBJ1-1 | - | TRBV9 | CASSVVGDTEAFF | TGTGCCAGCAGCGTAGTGGGGGACACTGAAGCTTTCTTT
TRBD1 | TRBJ1-1 | - | TRBV7-9 | CASSGDRGRNTEAFF | TGTGCCAGCAGCGGCGACAGGGGGCGCAACACTGAAGCTTTCTTT
TRBD1 | TRBJ1-1 | - | TRBV7-2 | CASSPEQGTNTEAFF | TGTGCCAGCAGCCCCGAACAGGGGACGAACACTGAAGCTTTCTTT
- | TRBJ2-7 | - | TRBV5-4 | CASSFGQKYEQYF | TGTGCCAGCAGCTTTGGACAGAAATACGAGCAGTACTTC
- | TRBJ2-3 | - | TRBV28 | CASSYGPTTDTQYF | TGTGCCAGCAGTTACGGGCCGACCACAGATACGCAGTATTTT
- | TRBJ2-3 | - | TRBV6-5 | CASSYGTRDTQYF | TGTGCCAGCAGTTACGGGACGAGGGATACGCAGTATTTT